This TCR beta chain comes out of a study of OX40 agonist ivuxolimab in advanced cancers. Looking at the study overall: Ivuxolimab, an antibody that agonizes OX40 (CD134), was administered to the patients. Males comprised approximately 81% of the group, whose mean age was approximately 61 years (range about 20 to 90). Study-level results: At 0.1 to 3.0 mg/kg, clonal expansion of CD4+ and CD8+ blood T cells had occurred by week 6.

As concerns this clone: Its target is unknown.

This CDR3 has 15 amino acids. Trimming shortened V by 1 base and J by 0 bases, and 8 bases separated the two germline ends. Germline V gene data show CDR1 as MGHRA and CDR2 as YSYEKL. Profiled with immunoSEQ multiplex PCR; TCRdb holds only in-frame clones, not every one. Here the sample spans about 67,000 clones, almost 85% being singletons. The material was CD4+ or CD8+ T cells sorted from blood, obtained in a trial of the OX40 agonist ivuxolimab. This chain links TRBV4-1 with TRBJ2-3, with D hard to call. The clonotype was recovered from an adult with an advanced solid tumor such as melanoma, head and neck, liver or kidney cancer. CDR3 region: CASSQVRPSTDTQYF. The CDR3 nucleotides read TGCGCCAGCAGCCAAGTTCGGCCTAGCACAGATACGCAGTATTTT.